Listed below are T cell receptor beta chains from one sample, sequenced in a study of T cell responses to AZD1222 COVID-19 vaccine. The protocol was immunoSEQ multiplex PCR, while the TCRdb copy is restricted to in-frame clones and leaves out a portion. The sample lists over 85,000 clones, 85% to 95% occurring once. The source material was peripheral blood, sampled on day 0 of AZD1222 vaccination. The receptors here all came from an adult in good health. Both conserved end residues are part of each CDR3. D genes are given only for firm matches. Size is stated for part of the rows, as once, few or many counts, or as a class when the clone is expanded.

V gene	clone size	J gene	D gene	CDR3 protein	CDR3 DNA
TRBV30	.	TRBJ2-3	.	CAWSPYTDTQYF	TGTGCCTGGAGTCCGTACACAGATACGCAGTATTTT
TRBV7-6	.	TRBJ2-2	TRBD2	CASGTSGLGTGELFF	TGTGCCAGCGGGACTAGCGGACTTGGCACCGGGGAGCTGTTTTTT
TRBV19	.	TRBJ1-1	.	CASKGVPEAFF	TGTGCCAGTAAAGGGGTACCTGAAGCTTTCTTT
TRBV7-8	.	TRBJ1-2	TRBD1	CASSPWTGDGYTF	TGTGCCAGCAGCCCTTGGACAGGGGATGGCTACACCTTC
TRBV10-3	.	TRBJ2-3	.	CASKGISRSDTQYF	TGTGCCTCTAAGGGAATTAGCCGGAGTGATACGCAGTATTTT
TRBV5-1	.	TRBJ2-5	.	CASSLEGGETQYF	TGCGCCAGCAGCTTGGAAGGCGGGGAGACCCAGTACTTC
TRBV2	.	TRBJ1-1	.	CASSEEGNTEAFF	TGTGCCAGCAGTGAAGAGGGGAACACTGAAGCTTTCTTT
TRBV25-1	.	TRBJ2-2	TRBD2	CASRESGDTGELFF	TGTGCCAGCAGAGAGAGCGGGGACACCGGGGAGCTGTTTTTT
TRBV28	.	TRBJ2-6	.	CASRAGANVLTF	TGTGCCAGCAGAGCTGGGGCCAACGTCCTGACTTTC
TRBV21-1	.	TRBJ2-7	.	CASSAPMAVPYEQYF	TGTGCCAGCAGCGCCCCGATGGCGGTTCCCTACGAGCAGTACTTC
TRBV10-2	once	TRBJ1-1	.	CASTTFTSDSRNTEAFF	TGCGCCAGCACTACGTTTACTAGTGACAGCAGGAACACTGAAGCTTTCTTT
TRBV10-2	.	TRBJ2-1	TRBD2	CASSGSGGGYNEQFF	TGCGCCAGCAGTGGATCGGGGGGGGGCTACAATGAGCAGTTCTTC
TRBV7-8	.	TRBJ1-1	.	CASSVAQGMNTEAFF	TGTGCCAGCAGCGTTGCACAGGGCATGAACACTGAAGCTTTCTTT
TRBV19	once	TRBJ1-1	.	CASSNYPPGRMNTEAFF	TGTGCCAGTAGTAATTACCCCCCCGGGCGGATGAACACTGAAGCTTTCTTT
TRBV10-3	.	TRBJ1-1	.	CAISGGGNTEAFF	TGTGCCATCAGTGGAGGGGGAAACACTGAAGCTTTCTTT
TRBV10-2	.	TRBJ1-2	.	CASSFLVEDRGYTF	TGCGCCAGCAGCTTCCTAGTCGAGGACCGGGGCTACACCTTC
TRBV3-1/TRBV3-2	.	TRBJ2-1	TRBD2	CASSQKVLAGGQAWRTYNEQFF	TGTGCCAGCAGCCAAAAGGTACTAGCGGGAGGGCAGGCCTGGCGGACCTACAATGAGCAGTTCTTC
TRBV18	.	TRBJ1-5	.	CASSPQSAGQGNQPQHF	TGTGCCAGCTCACCACAAAGTGCAGGGCAGGGCAATCAGCCCCAGCATTTT
TRBV27	once	TRBJ2-5	TRBD2	CASSPFTSGRTETQYF	TGTGCCAGCAGTCCCTTCACTAGCGGGAGGACGGAGACCCAGTACTTC
TRBV5-1	.	TRBJ2-7	TRBD1	CASSWAGTGWDEQYF	TGCGCCAGCAGCTGGGCCGGGACAGGGTGGGACGAGCAGTACTTC
TRBV11-3	.	TRBJ2-1	.	CASSLSPNEQFF	TGTGCCAGCAGCTTATCCCCGAATGAGCAGTTCTTC
TRBV19	.	TRBJ1-2	.	CASRSLYGYTF	TGTGCCAGTAGGAGCCTTTATGGCTACACCTTC
TRBV6-5	.	TRBJ2-1	TRBD1	CASSYSGQANNEQFF	TGTGCCAGCAGTTACTCGGGACAGGCGAACAATGAGCAGTTCTTC
TRBV2	once	TRBJ2-6	TRBD2	CASRPQRGTGANVLTF	TGTGCCAGCAGACCCCAGCGGGGGACAGGGGCCAACGTCCTGACTTTC
TRBV4-1	.	TRBJ1-4	TRBD1	CASSQGQGATNEKLFF	TGCGCCAGCAGCCAGGGACAGGGCGCAACTAATGAAAAACTGTTTTTT
TRBV27	.	TRBJ1-3	.	CASSLEAGGNTIYF	TGTGCCAGCAGTTTAGAGGCAGGAGGAAACACCATATATTTT
TRBV20-1	.	TRBJ1-5	.	CSASGFSNQPQHF	TGCAGTGCTAGTGGGTTTAGCAATCAGCCCCAGCATTTT
TRBV19	few	TRBJ2-6	TRBD1	CASSPYRGSGANVLTF	TGTGCCAGTAGTCCCTACAGGGGCTCTGGGGCCAACGTCCTGACTTTC
TRBV5-5	.	TRBJ2-7	TRBD2	CASSLPSGNSYEQYF	TGTGCCAGCAGCTTACCGAGCGGGAATTCCTACGAGCAGTACTTC
TRBV7-9	.	TRBJ2-3	.	CAGNGQRALEAPTDTQYF	TGTGCCGGAAACGGACAGAGGGCATTGGAGGCCCCCACGGATACGCAGTATTTT
TRBV3-1/TRBV3-2	.	TRBJ2-3	TRBD2	CASSQDRTSGVSSTDTQYF	TGTGCCAGCAGCCAAGATCGGACTAGCGGGGTTTCTAGCACAGATACGCAGTATTTT
TRBV12-5	.	TRBJ1-1	.	CASGFVGQGRPEAFF	TGTGCTAGTGGATTCGTGGGACAAGGAAGGCCTGAAGCTTTCTTT
TRBV7-6	.	TRBJ1-1	.	CASSLGLNDIGSEAFF	TGTGCCAGCAGCCTAGGGCTAAATGACATCGGCTCTGAAGCTTTCTTT
TRBV11-2	few	TRBJ1-4	.	CASSLGVGTNEKLFF	TGTGCCAGCAGCTTGGGGGTTGGAACTAATGAAAAACTGTTTTTT
TRBV20-1	.	TRBJ1-1	.	CSASMRQDTEAFF	TGCAGTGCTAGTATGAGGCAGGACACTGAAGCTTTCTTT
TRBV5-1	.	TRBJ2-1	TRBD1	CASSFQGAHNEQFF	TGCGCCAGCAGCTTCCAGGGGGCACACAATGAGCAGTTCTTC
TRBV14	.	TRBJ1-1	.	CASSQVRGSTEAFF	TGTGCCAGCAGCCAAGTTAGGGGGTCCACTGAAGCTTTCTTT
TRBV10-3	.	TRBJ1-5	TRBD1	CAISHRTGTDQPQHF	TGTGCCATCAGTCACAGGACAGGGACGGATCAGCCCCAGCATTTT
TRBV7-9	.	TRBJ2-7	TRBD2	CASSPVAGGSEQYF	TGTGCCAGCAGCCCCGTAGCGGGGGGAAGCGAGCAGTACTTC
TRBV29-1	once	TRBJ2-1	TRBD2	CSVEGGRGGLGEQFF	TGCAGCGTTGAGGGCGGGAGGGGAGGCCTGGGTGAGCAGTTCTTC
TRBV4-3	.	TRBJ1-2	TRBD1	CASSQVFIGGNPNYGYTF	TGCGCCAGCAGCCAAGTCTTTATAGGGGGCAATCCGAACTATGGCTACACCTTC
TRBV6-1	.	TRBJ1-2	TRBD1	CASSEVGRGQGYTF	TGTGCCAGCAGTGAAGTCGGCAGGGGGCAGGGCTACACCTTC
TRBV24-1	.	TRBJ2-5	.	CATSDFGSGLEETQYF	TGTGCCACCAGTGATTTCGGTTCCGGGCTCGAGGAGACCCAGTACTTC
TRBV28	.	TRBJ2-7	.	CASSLAAGLGEQYF	TGTGCCAGCAGTTTAGCGGCGGGATTGGGGGAGCAGTACTTC
TRBV19	once	TRBJ2-3	TRBD1	CASSRQGERRTDTQYF	TGTGCCAGTAGCAGACAGGGAGAGAGAAGGACAGATACGCAGTATTTT
TRBV11-1	.	TRBJ2-7	.	CASSREVASIYF	TGTGCCAGCAGCCGAGAGGTGGCTAGCATCTACTTC
TRBV5-5	.	TRBJ1-1	.	CASSSQGITEAFF	TGTGCCAGCAGCTCACAGGGAATCACTGAAGCTTTCTTT
TRBV4-1	.	TRBJ1-5	TRBD1	CASSSEQGNQPQHF	TGCGCCAGCAGCTCGGAACAGGGGAATCAGCCCCAGCATTTT
TRBV2	.	TRBJ1-1	.	CASTRQIEAFF	TGTGCCAGCACCAGACAGATTGAAGCTTTCTTT
TRBV6-5	.	TRBJ1-2	.	CASSYSVTVTNYGYTF	TGTGCCAGCAGTTACTCTGTGACAGTTACTAACTATGGCTACACCTTC
TRBV4-3	.	TRBJ2-3	.	CASSRDPGDTQYF	TGCGCCAGCAGCCGCGACCCTGGGGATACGCAGTATTTT
TRBV29-1	.	TRBJ1-2	.	CSVDTEILNYGYTF	TGCAGCGTTGATACTGAGATCCTTAACTATGGCTACACCTTC
TRBV9	.	TRBJ2-7	.	CASSGSGDRGPYEQYF	TGTGCCAGCAGCGGTAGTGGAGATCGGGGCCCCTACGAGCAGTACTTC